The 2 T cell receptor beta chains listed next were all sequenced from one sample in a study of spatial heterogeneity in lung cancer. The antigens for these receptors are not known. TCRdb re-called the 5' RACE reads with MiXCR, one entry per CDR3 protein. Found here are about 16,000 distinct CDR3 sequences, approximately 6.9% of them singletons; the top ten hold around 20%. Study findings and constraints: Counts of expanded alpha and beta TCRs within tumors tracked the tumor nonsynonymous mutation count.

Time point defined: sample taken at primary tumor resection. The input for sequencing was lung tumor tissue, taken at surgery. The receptors come from a female donor with early-stage non-small cell lung cancer.

Within the sample, this clonotype is medium-sized (0.01 to 0.1%). Since the library was made to target alpha chains, this beta chain is a stray read and its abundance is not meaningful. The rearrangement links TRBV7-2 to TRBJ1-5; D is unclear. CDR3 size: 15 residues. The ends were cut back, 5 bases at V and 0 bases at J, with 11 bases in the middle. Germline CDR1 SGHTA, CDR2 FQGNSA. The CDR3 loop is CASSRVANSNQPQHF. CDR3 DNA sequence: TGTGCCAGCAGCCGGGTCGCCAATAGCAATCAGCCCCAGCATTTT.

In this sample, this clonotype turned up a few times. The library was built for alpha chains, so this beta chain is an off-target read and its size means little. The V and J genes are TRBV7-2 and TRBJ2-7; tentative D call: TRBD1 (6 bases). The germline CDR1 and CDR2 sequences are SGHTA and FQGNSA. The CDR3 has 15 amino acids. The V and J ends lost 1 base and 3 bases respectively, with 13 bases between them. The CDR3 nucleotides are TGTGCCAGCAGCTTAGTAGCTGAACAGGGCTACGAGCAGTACTTC. This gives the protein CASSLVAEQGYEQYF.